The rows below give T cell receptor beta chains drawn from one sample of a study of blood T cell repertoires in COVID-19. Sequenced by immunoSEQ multiplex PCR; TCRdb stores in-frame clones only, minus some. The sample yields roughly 90,000 clones, roughly 89% seen once. Material: peripheral blood. These receptor sequences come from a woman older than 75 with active COVID-19. Both conserved end residues are part of each CDR3. D genes are given only for firm matches. The size of a clone is reported for some rows only, either as once, few or many, or as a class for expanded clones.

J gene | D gene | clone size | V gene | CDR3 protein | CDR3 DNA
TRBJ2-1 | TRBD2 | - | TRBV4-3 | CASSQAAGVEQFF | TGCGCCAGCAGCCAAGCAGCGGGAGTTGAGCAGTTCTTC
TRBJ2-7 | - | - | TRBV4-1 | CASSPIGGDYEQYF | TGCGCCAGCAGCCCGATAGGGGGTGATTACGAGCAGTACTTC
TRBJ1-6 | - | - | TRBV27 | CASMKQGSYNSPLHF | TGTGCCAGTATGAAACAGGGATCCTATAATTCACCCCTCCACTTT
TRBJ2-5 | - | - | TRBV7-8 | CASSRGQKETQYF | TGTGCCAGCAGCCGAGGACAAAAAGAGACCCAGTACTTC
TRBJ2-4 | TRBD1 | - | TRBV28 | CASTETGGSYQAKNIQYF | TGTGCCAGCACCGAGACAGGGGGATCTTACCAGGCCAAAAACATTCAGTACTTC
TRBJ2-5 | TRBD2 | - | TRBV6-2/TRBV6-3 | CASSYGLVSGMGETQYF | TGTGCCAGCAGTTACGGGCTTGTTAGCGGGATGGGAGAGACCCAGTACTTC
TRBJ2-1 | TRBD2 | - | TRBV28 | CASSFSGGSMDEQFF | TGTGCCAGCAGTTTCTCCGGCGGGAGTATGGATGAGCAGTTCTTC
TRBJ2-5 | - | - | TRBV19 | CASSIRRQSETQYF | TGTGCCAGTAGTATTCGGCGACAGTCGGAGACCCAGTACTTC
TRBJ1-2 | - | - | TRBV14 | CASSQEGLYGYTF | TGTGCCAGCAGCCAGGAGGGGCTCTATGGCTACACCTTC
TRBJ2-5 | - | once | TRBV7-9 | CASSLLGGETQYF | TGTGCCAGCAGCTTACTAGGAGGGGAGACCCAGTACTTC
TRBJ2-3 | TRBD2 | - | TRBV27 | CASRSASGRGRDTQYF | TGTGCCAGCAGGTCCGCTAGCGGGAGGGGGAGAGATACGCAGTATTTT